A selection of T cell receptor beta chains follows, all from one sample in a study of blood T cell repertoires in COVID-19. The protocol was immunoSEQ multiplex PCR, while the TCRdb copy is restricted to in-frame clones and leaves out a portion. This repertoire shows 240,000 or so clones, roughly 83% found once; its top ten account for about 9.5%. The material sequenced was peripheral blood. The receptors shown here come from a woman aged 80 or over with acute or convalescent COVID-19. Both conserved end residues are part of each CDR3. The order of the fields is V gene, clone size, D gene, J gene, CDR3 DNA, CDR3 protein. The D gene is left open where the match is weak. The size entry is marked missing in some rows and otherwise reads once, few, many or a size class.

>TRBV7-2|-|-|TRBJ1-1
TGTGCCAGCAGCCCCCCGGGGGTGAACACTGAAGCTTTCTTT
CASSPPGVNTEAFF
>TRBV2|-|TRBD2|TRBJ2-3
TGTGCCAGCAGCGCAGGGACTAGCGGGGGTCTTAACACAGATACGCAGTATTTT
CASSAGTSGGLNTDTQYF
>TRBV19|once|TRBD1|TRBJ1-2
TGTGCCAGTAGTATCTCGACAGGGACCTATGGCTACACCTTC
CASSISTGTYGYTF
>TRBV5-1|once|TRBD1|TRBJ2-2
TGCGCCAGCAGCTCCCGGACAGGGGCGGCCGGGGAGCTGTTTTTT
CASSSRTGAAGELFF
>TRBV18|-|-|TRBJ1-2
TGTGCCAGCTCAGAACAGGGAAACTCAAACTATGGCTACACCTTC
CASSEQGNSNYGYTF
>TRBV5-1|-|TRBD2|TRBJ2-3
TGCGCCAGCAGCTCAGGTTTGGGACTAGCGGGCACAGATACGCAGTATTTT
CASSSGLGLAGTDTQYF
>TRBV19|once|-|TRBJ1-2
TGTGCCAGTAGTATAGAGGGGCGGTCCGTTGAATATGGCTACACCTTC
CASSIEGRSVEYGYTF
>TRBV5-8|-|TRBD1|TRBJ1-5
TGTGCCAGCAGCTGGGACAGGGGGTCAGCAGGTGATCAGCCCCAGCATTTT
CASSWDRGSAGDQPQHF
>TRBV25-1|-|TRBD2|TRBJ2-1
TGTGCCAGCAGTGAAGGGACTAGCGGGGACCATGAGCAGTTCTTC
CASSEGTSGDHEQFF
>TRBV2|-|TRBD1|TRBJ1-5
TGTGCCAGCAGTGGGACAGGGCGATATCAGCCCCAGCATTTT
CASSGTGRYQPQHF
>TRBV6-5|-|-|TRBJ1-1
TGTGCCAGCAGTACCACGGACAGACTTGAAGCTTTCTTT
CASSTTDRLEAFF
>TRBV7-8|few|TRBD2|TRBJ2-5
TGTGCCAGCAGCATCCGACCTGGGACTAGCGGGGGGCAAGAGACCCAGTACTTC
CASSIRPGTSGGQETQYF
>TRBV12-5|-|-|TRBJ2-1
TGTGCTAGTGGTTTGGCCCCCGATGGCACCAATGAGCAGTTCTTC
CASGLAPDGTNEQFF
>TRBV28|-|-|TRBJ1-5
TGTGCCAGCAGTCCCCCGTGGGAGGGTCGCTATCAGCCCCAGCATTTT
CASSPPWEGRYQPQHF
>TRBV15|-|-|TRBJ2-7
TGTGCCACCAGCAGAGCCGACGACAGGCCATCCTACGAGCAGTACTTC
CATSRADDRPSYEQYF
>TRBV13|few|-|TRBJ1-2
TGTGCCAGCAGCTTAGGACAGGCTAACTATGGCTACACCTTC
CASSLGQANYGYTF
>TRBV6-4|-|TRBD2|TRBJ2-7
TGTGCCAGCAGCGGTCGAGGACTAGCGGGGGGCCGCGAGCAGTACTTC
CASSGRGLAGGREQYF
>TRBV19|-|-|TRBJ1-4
TGTGCCAGTAGTATAGATCTATACAGAGCAACTAATGAAAAACTGTTTTTT
CASSIDLYRATNEKLFF
>TRBV10-3|-|-|TRBJ1-4
TGTGCCATCAGTGGTGGGAGGGGTGAAAAACTGTTTTTT
CAISGGRGEKLFF
>TRBV11-2|-|TRBD1|TRBJ1-1
TGTGCCAGCAGCCCCAGGGGGCGCCTTGCGTCCCCTGAAGCTTTCTTT
CASSPRGRLASPEAFF
>TRBV19|-|-|TRBJ2-1
TGTGCCAGTAGTTCGGAGGGGTTGTCCTACAATGAGCAGTTCTTC
CASSSEGLSYNEQFF
>TRBV24-1|-|TRBD1|TRBJ2-1
TGTGCCACCAGTGATCCAAATGGACAGGGAACGAATGAGCAGTTCTTC
CATSDPNGQGTNEQFF
>TRBV3-1/TRBV3-2|-|-|TRBJ1-3
TGTGCCAGCAGCCCCCCTCCCGGGACTGGAAACACCATATATTTT
CASSPPPGTGNTIYF
>TRBV5-6|few|TRBD1|TRBJ2-5
TGTGCCAGCAGCTTTCAGGGACAGGGGGTACAGACCCAGTACTTC
CASSFQGQGVQTQYF
>TRBV7-9|-|-|TRBJ1-4
TGTGCCAGCAGCCCTGACAGCTCTAATGAAAAACTGTTTTTT
CASSPDSSNEKLFF
>TRBV5-1|-|TRBD2|TRBJ2-1
TGCGCCAGCAGCTCCGGGACTAGCGGGGCCGATGAGCAGTTCTTC
CASSSGTSGADEQFF
>TRBV7-9|few|-|TRBJ1-6
TGTGCCAGCCTCCCCCTGAGCTCCTATAATTCACCCCTCCACTTT
CASLPLSSYNSPLHF
>TRBV18|-|-|TRBJ1-3
TGTGCCAGCTCACCACAGAACAGCCTCTCTGGAAACACCATATATTTT
CASSPQNSLSGNTIYF
>TRBV13|-|TRBD2|TRBJ2-3
TGTGCCAGCAGCCTACGGGGCTTCACGGGGGGGGATACGCAGTATTTT
CASSLRGFTGGDTQYF
>TRBV10-3|-|-|TRBJ1-2
TGTGCCATCAGTGAAGGAACGACCGGGAATGGCTACACCTTC
CAISEGTTGNGYTF
>TRBV20-1|-|-|TRBJ2-5
TGCAGTGCTAGGGGGGGAGAGACCCAGTACTTC
CSARGGETQYF
>TRBV28|-|TRBD2|TRBJ2-7
TGTGCCAGCAGTTACCCCGCGCACCGGGGGGTCTCCTACGAGCAGTACTTC
CASSYPAHRGVSYEQYF
>TRBV5-5|-|-|TRBJ1-6
TGTGCCAGCAGCTTGGGAGGGCCGGACGGTTTTTCACCCCTCCACTTT
CASSLGGPDGFSPLHF
>TRBV5-1|-|TRBD2|TRBJ2-6
TGCGCCAGCAGCCCGGGAGCGGGGTTGATCTCTGGGGCCAACGTCCTGACTTTC
CASSPGAGLISGANVLTF
>TRBV27|-|-|TRBJ2-2
TGTGCCAGCAGGGTACACGAGAACACCGGGGAGCTGTTTTTT
CASRVHENTGELFF
>TRBV5-1|-|TRBD2|TRBJ2-3
TGCGCCAGCAGTAGCGGGGGGGGCAGGATGACAGATACGCAGTATTTT
CASSSGGGRMTDTQYF
>TRBV28|-|-|TRBJ1-1
TGTGCCAGCAGTTTGGGGCAGATGAACACTGAAGCTTTCTTT
CASSLGQMNTEAFF
>TRBV3-1/TRBV3-2|-|-|TRBJ2-3
TGTGCCAGCAGCCTAGGACGGGGGCAGTATTTT
CASSLGRGQYF
>TRBV11-3|-|TRBD2|TRBJ2-3
TGTGCCAGCAGCCCGGGACTAGCGGGGGCCCTAACAGATACGCAGTATTTT
CASSPGLAGALTDTQYF
>TRBV19|-|TRBD1|TRBJ2-2
TGTGCCAGTAGTTCCTACACCCGGGACAGGAACACCGGGGAGCTGTTTTTT
CASSSYTRDRNTGELFF
>TRBV6-2/TRBV6-3|-|TRBD1|TRBJ1-5
TGTGCCAGCAGCCCCCGGACAGGTTTAATTGGTCAGCCCCAGCATTTT
CASSPRTGLIGQPQHF
>TRBV9|-|-|TRBJ2-5
TGTGCCAGCAGCGGAGGGCCTGGGGGCCTGGGGGAGACCCAGTACTTC
CASSGGPGGLGETQYF
>TRBV30|-|TRBD1|TRBJ1-2
TGTGCCTGGAGTACCTCTCTCGACAGGGTTGATGGCTACACCTTC
CAWSTSLDRVDGYTF